A selection of T cell receptor beta chains follows, all from one sample in a study of blood T cell repertoires in COVID-19. The table came from immunoSEQ multiplex PCR; TCRdb's copy has only in-frame clones and leaves some out. Among approximately 260,000 clones listed, more than 65% were seen once. Sequencing was carried out using peripheral blood. These receptors came from a woman aged 40 to 49 with active or convalescent COVID-19. Both conserved end residues are part of each CDR3. A D gene is named only where the DNA matches it firmly. Only some rows state a clone size, as once, few, many or a class for expanded clones.

CDR3 protein | CDR3 DNA | J gene | D gene | V gene | CDR3 length | clone size
CASRGGWGDGYTF | TGTGCCAGCAGGGGTGGATGGGGCGATGGCTACACCTTC | TRBJ1-2 | . | TRBV4-2 | 13 | once
CARRPGQGAGGYTF | TGTGCCCGCCGCCCGGGACAGGGGGCGGGGGGCTACACCTTC | TRBJ1-2 | TRBD1 | TRBV7-3 | 14 | once
CATLPSGNSNQPQHF | TGTGCCACCTTACCATCGGGTAATAGCAATCAGCCCCAGCATTTT | TRBJ1-5 | . | TRBV19 | 15 | .
CASREDTTDTYGYTF | TGTGCCAGCAGGGAAGACACGACAGACACCTATGGCTACACCTTC | TRBJ1-2 | . | TRBV2 | 15 | .
CASSSRWTGGGYTF | TGTGCCAGCAGTTCCCGCTGGACAGGAGGGGGCTACACCTTC | TRBJ1-2 | TRBD1 | TRBV6-5 | 14 | .
CASSFSVNTEAFF | TGTGCCAGCAGTTTTTCGGTGAACACTGAAGCTTTCTTT | TRBJ1-1 | . | TRBV28 | 13 | once
CATSFADHQPQHF | TGTGCCACCAGCTTTGCAGATCATCAGCCCCAGCATTTT | TRBJ1-5 | . | TRBV15 | 13 | .
CASSPPGANYGYTF | TGTGCCAGCAGCCCGCCGGGAGCTAACTATGGCTACACCTTC | TRBJ1-2 | . | TRBV5-6 | 14 | .
CASSLGHPGTGPGYTF | TGTGCCAGCAGCTTAGGTCACCCCGGGACAGGGCCCGGCTACACCTTC | TRBJ1-2 | TRBD1 | TRBV7-2 | 16 | .
CASSPGTGAEQYF | TGTGCCAGCAGCCCCGGGACAGGGGCCGAGCAGTACTTC | TRBJ2-7 | TRBD1 | TRBV7-9 | 13 | .
CASSLPLGRGNTEAFF | TGTGCCAGCAGTTTGCCATTGGGAAGGGGGAACACTGAAGCTTTCTTT | TRBJ1-1 | . | TRBV28 | 16 | once
CASSSRQGINTEAFF | TGTGCCAGCAGCTCCAGACAGGGGATAAACACTGAAGCTTTCTTT | TRBJ1-1 | TRBD1 | TRBV7-8 | 15 | .
CASSDSRQPQHF | TGTGCCAGCAGCGACAGCCGGCAGCCCCAGCATTTT | TRBJ1-5 | . | TRBV28 | 12 | few
CATSRDPGYEQYF | TGTGCCACCAGCAGAGATCCAGGGTACGAGCAGTACTTC | TRBJ2-7 | . | TRBV15 | 13 | once
CASSPQGRGTGELFF | TGTGCCAGCAGCCCCCAGGGTCGTGGCACCGGGGAGCTGTTTTTT | TRBJ2-2 | . | TRBV7-9 | 15 | once